One and the same sample provided the 17 T cell receptor beta chains below, sequenced in a study of cytomegalovirus exposure and HLA in healthy donors. PCR amplification relied on 60 Vbeta primers (plus 13 Jbeta primers). Here immunoSEQ multiplex PCR was the method, and the copy in TCRdb shows in-frame clones only, minus some. This table has about 200,000 clones, 75% to 80% appearing once. The sequenced sample was PBMCs. These receptors were taken from a man aged 18 to 29 in good health and CMV-seronegative.

This clone was found once. This CDR3 reads CASSLSTSQREIWTGELFF. For the CDR3, the DNA is TGTGCCAGCAGTTTATCGACATCTCAGCGGGAGATTTGGACCGGGGAGCTGTTTTTT. V gene TRBV27 combines with J gene TRBJ2-2; 8 positions match TRBD2. Germline V gives CDR1 MNHEY, CDR2 SMNVEV (reference sequence). The CDR3 length is 19 residues. The ends lost 0 bases at V and 5 bases at J; junction bases unmatched: 14.

The chain's CDR3 is CASSLGAETGNNEQFF. CDR3 DNA: TGTGCCAGCAGTTTAGGCGCCGAGACAGGAAACAATGAGCAGTTCTTC. The chain joins TRBV28 to TRBJ2-1, with D possibly TRBD1 on 6 matching bases. V dropped 2 bases and J dropped 5 bases, with 16 bases sitting between them. Per the germline V gene, CDR1 is MDHEN and CDR2 is SYDVKM. The CDR3 extends over 16 amino acids.

This clone turned up a few times. The V and J genes are TRBV20-1 and TRBJ2-7; no reliable D call. CDR3 size: 11 residues. In germline, CDR1 is DFQATT, CDR2 SNEGSKA (reference sequence). Trimming removed 2 bases from V and 3 bases from J, with 5 bases in between. CDR3 residues: CSARQNYEQYF. In DNA, the CDR3 is TGCAGTGCTAGACAGAACTACGAGCAGTACTTC.

As to this clone: The junction departs from germline at one end; a sequencing error may be responsible. J is TRBJ2-7 and V is TRBV7-9; D may be TRBD2 (7 bases). This CDR3 comprises 15 residues. CDR1 is SEHNR, CDR2 FQNEAQ, per germline (reference sequence). CDR3 coding DNA: TGTTCCAGCAGCACAATACGGGGGGCCAACTACGAGCAGTACTTC. Protein sequence: CSSSTIRGANYEQYF.

For this clone: A read error may produce the germline difference seen at one junction end. The DNA for the CDR3 is TGTGCCAGCAGCTTAGGACAGGGTTTGAACTCCGGGGAGCTGTTTTTT. This codes for CASSLGQGLNSGELFF. The chain recombines TRBV7-9 with TRBJ2-2; 7 nucleotides line up with TRBD1. The CDR3 consists of 16 residues. Looked up from germline, CDR1 is SEHNR and CDR2 is FQNEAQ (reference sequence). Based on the CDR3 plus reference TRBV7-9 and TRBJ2-2, the full variable domain is DTGVSQNPRHKITKRGQNVTFRCDPISEHNRLYWYRQTLGQGPEFLTYFQNEAQLEKSRLLSDRFSAERPKGSFSTLEIQRTEQGDSAMYLCASSLGQGLNSGELFFGEGSRLTVL.

With regard to this clone: This CDR3 is also generated by other DNA sequences in the sample. The chain recombines TRBV5-1 with TRBJ2-1; 7 positions match TRBD2. Germline V lookup: CDR1 SGHRS, CDR2 YFSETQ. The CDR3 contains 14 residues. The trim removed 0 bases at V and 4 bases at J, leaving 1 base unmatched. The CDR3 sequence: CASSLGGGYNEQFF. CDR3 nucleotides: TGCGCCAGCAGCTTGGGGGGAGGGTACAATGAGCAGTTCTTC.

The chain is built from TRBV19 and TRBJ1-1; no clear D. Trimming pared 4 bases from V and 4 bases from J, leaving 10 bases between. The CDR3 length is 13 residues. Germline CDR1 is LNHDA and CDR2 is SQIVND (reference sequence). CDR3 protein: CASSNGRGTEAFF. For the CDR3, the DNA is TGTGCCAGTAGTAATGGGAGAGGCACTGAAGCTTTCTTT.

Turning to this clone: This sample includes further DNA sequences coding for the same CDR3. The rearrangement links TRBV14 to TRBJ1-6; D gene ambiguous. In germline, CDR1 is SGHDN, CDR2 FVKESK. Trimming took 0 bases from V and 10 from J, leaving 13 bases between them. CDR3 length: 15 residues. In DNA, the CDR3 is TGTGCCAGCAGCCAAGAGGCGGGTGCTGTATCACCCCTCCACTTT. Protein product: CASSQEAGAVSPLHF.

The chain joins TRBV6-6 to TRBJ2-1; 13 positions agree with TRBD2. The CDR3 is 16 residues long. CDR1 is MNHNY and CDR2 is SVGAGI in the germline V gene (reference sequence). The ends lost 2 bases at V and 2 bases at J; junction bases unmatched: 0. For the CDR3, the DNA is TGTGCCAGCAGTTACGGACTAGCGGGGGCCTACAATGAGCAGTTCTTC. It codes for CASSYGLAGAYNEQFF.

The V gene is TRBV6-6, the J gene TRBJ2-7; 10 nucleotides line up with TRBD2. The V and J ends lost 6 bases and 4 bases, in that order; junction bases with no gene match: 6. This CDR3 comprises 14 residues. Germline-derived CDR1 and CDR2 are MNHNY and SVGAGI (reference sequence). CDR3 in amino acids: CASSRSGGSYEQYF. CDR3 DNA: TGTGCCAGCAGCCGTAGCGGGGGGTCGTACGAGCAGTACTTC.

This CDR3 reads CASSAVAGTGVGYTF. In nucleotides, the CDR3 is TGTGCCAGCAGCGCGGTTGCCGGGACAGGGGTTGGCTACACCTTC. The chain uses TRBV9 and TRBJ1-2; 10 bases are shared with TRBD1. CDR1 is SGDLS, CDR2 YYNGEE, per germline. V lost 3 bases, J lost 7 bases, and 9 bases stayed unmatched. The CDR3 length is 15 residues.

The gene calls are TRBV15 and TRBJ2-2; 11 positions agree with TRBD2. Germline assignment: CDR1 LNHNV and CDR2 YYDKDF (reference sequence). J lost 3 bases, V lost 4 bases, and 4 bases had no gene match. The CDR3 contains 16 residues. CDR3 residues: CATSTSGRIYTGELFF. The DNA of the CDR3 is TGTGCCACCAGCACTAGCGGGAGGATTTACACCGGGGAGCTGTTTTTT.

This clone occurred once. The rearrangement uses TRBV12-2 and TRBJ1-2. TRBV12-2 is reported as a pseudogene. The CDR3 extends over 16 amino acids. The CDR3 nucleotides read TGTGCAAGTCGCTTAGCGGAGATAGGGGGGGACTATGGCTACACCTTC. It encodes CASRLAEIGGDYGYTF.

The V and J genes are TRBV20-1 and TRBJ1-4; TRBD1 agrees at 7 bases. The CDR3 contains 11 residues. Germline V CDR1 and CDR2: DFQATT, SNEGSKA (reference sequence). With V trimmed by 6 bases and J by 8 bases, 3 bases remained unmatched. This chain's CDR3 is CSALQGEKLFF. The CDR3 region has the DNA TGCAGTGCCCTACAGGGGGAAAAACTGTTTTTT.

V and J are TRBV5-1 and TRBJ2-7, with D possibly being TRBD1 (6 bases). The germline V gene encodes CDR1 SGHRS and CDR2 YFSETQ. V was shortened by 5 bases and J by 6 bases, with 9 bases between the two germline ends. The CDR3 runs 11 residues. The CDR3 sequence: CASRQGAEQYF. In DNA form, the CDR3 reads TGCGCCAGCAGACAGGGAGCCGAGCAGTACTTC.

This chain uses TRBV7-3 with TRBJ2-2, with 8 bases aligning to TRBD2. The CDR3 is 15 amino acids. V trimming: 5 bases; J trimming: 6 bases; junction bases outside the gene matches: 8. Looked up from germline, CDR1 is SGHTA and CDR2 is FQGTGA. The CDR3 reads CASSPDVAGPGELFF. CDR3 bases: TGTGCCAGCAGCCCCGACGTAGCGGGGCCCGGGGAGCTGTTTTTT.

This clone has more than one count but fewer than ten. The V call is TRBV4-3, the J call TRBJ2-3; 7 bases agree with TRBD1. With 4 bases clipped from V and 0 bases from J, the junction kept 4 bases outside the gene matches. Germline V gene sequence: CDR1 LGHNA, CDR2 YSLEER. The CDR3 consists of 15 residues. The CDR3 spells CASSLYRGSTDTQYF. DNA for the CDR3: TGCGCCAGCAGCCTTTACAGGGGCAGCACAGATACGCAGTATTTT.